Presented here are 9 T cell receptor beta chains from one specimen sequenced in a study of T cells expressing NK-cell markers. Each CDR3 protein gets one entry in TCRdb, which reprocessed the 5' RACE reads and gives no DNA. The listing contains several thousand distinct CDR3 sequences. Input material: blood T cells: a sorted CD56 or NKG2C T cell subset, CD4+ or CD8+ T cells, or bulk PBMC T cells (not recorded which). The receptors derive from a man aged 18-69 years in good health.

The chain uses TRBV2 and TRBJ1-6. The CDR3 spans 14 residues. Germline V gives CDR1 SNHLY, CDR2 FYNNEI. The CDR3: CASIESSYNSPLHF.

V is TRBV7-2 and J is TRBJ2-7; TCRdb proposes TRBD2, but this gene call is untestable without DNA. The CDR3 covers 15 residues. The V gene's germline CDR1 is SGHTA and CDR2 FQGNSA. The CDR3 reads CASRNPGLPPGEQYF.

The J gene is TRBJ2-5, the V gene TRBV3-1; TCRdb reports TRBD2, a call that lacks DNA to check it against. This CDR3 spans 15 amino acids. Germline CDR1 and CDR2: LGHDT and YNNKEL (reference sequence). CDR3 sequence reads: CASSPSTSWLETQYF.

This chain connects TRBV5-3 to TRBJ2-5. TRBV5-3 counts as an open reading frame of uncertain function. The CDR3 consists of 14 residues. The CDR3 loop reads CARSLGQRQETQYF.

This clonotype ranks as medium-sized (0.01 to 0.1%) in terms of frequency. The chain couples TRBV6-1 to TRBJ2-5; with no DNA, the TCRdb D assignment of TRBD2 cannot be verified. Germline V gene data show CDR1 as MNHNS and CDR2 as SASEGT. The CDR3 length is 14 residues. The CDR3 here is CASSAGTSWETQYF.

This chain links TRBV6-4 with TRBJ2-3. This CDR3 spans 13 amino acids. Looked up from germline, CDR1 is MRHNA and CDR2 is SNTAGT. The CDR3: CASSDGNTDTQYF.

V gene TRBV5-5 combines with J gene TRBJ1-1; TCRdb's D gene call, TRBD1, goes unchecked for lack of DNA. Germline V gene data show CDR1 as SGHKS and CDR2 as YYEKEE (reference sequence). This CDR3 comprises 14 residues. CDR3 sequence: CASSWGQGNTEAFF.

J is TRBJ2-3 and V is TRBV6-1; TCRdb's D call of TRBD2 is untestable without DNA. The CDR3 is made up of 14 amino acids. The germline V gene has CDR1 MNHNS and CDR2 SASEGT. CDR3 residues: CASSEASGVDTQYF.

The chain's CDR3 is CASSPGPAVTKGVGYTF. The chain employs TRBV4-1 and TRBJ1-2. The CDR3 covers 17 residues. Germline V lookup: CDR1 MGHRA, CDR2 YSYEKL.